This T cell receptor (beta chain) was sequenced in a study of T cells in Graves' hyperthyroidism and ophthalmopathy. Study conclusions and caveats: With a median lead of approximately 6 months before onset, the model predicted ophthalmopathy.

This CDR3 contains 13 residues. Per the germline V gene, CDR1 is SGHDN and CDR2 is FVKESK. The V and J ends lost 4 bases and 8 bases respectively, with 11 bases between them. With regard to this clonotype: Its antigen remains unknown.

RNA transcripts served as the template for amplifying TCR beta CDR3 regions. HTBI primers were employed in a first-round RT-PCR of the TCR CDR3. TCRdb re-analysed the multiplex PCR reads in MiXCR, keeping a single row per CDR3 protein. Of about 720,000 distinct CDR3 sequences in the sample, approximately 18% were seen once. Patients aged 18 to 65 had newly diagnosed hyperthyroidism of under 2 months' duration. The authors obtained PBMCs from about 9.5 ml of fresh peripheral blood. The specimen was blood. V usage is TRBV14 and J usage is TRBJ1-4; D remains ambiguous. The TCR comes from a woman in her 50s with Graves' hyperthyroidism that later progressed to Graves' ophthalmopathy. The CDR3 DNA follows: TGTGCCAGCAGCCGATCAGTCTGGGAAAAACTGTTTTTT. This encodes CASSRSVWEKLFF.